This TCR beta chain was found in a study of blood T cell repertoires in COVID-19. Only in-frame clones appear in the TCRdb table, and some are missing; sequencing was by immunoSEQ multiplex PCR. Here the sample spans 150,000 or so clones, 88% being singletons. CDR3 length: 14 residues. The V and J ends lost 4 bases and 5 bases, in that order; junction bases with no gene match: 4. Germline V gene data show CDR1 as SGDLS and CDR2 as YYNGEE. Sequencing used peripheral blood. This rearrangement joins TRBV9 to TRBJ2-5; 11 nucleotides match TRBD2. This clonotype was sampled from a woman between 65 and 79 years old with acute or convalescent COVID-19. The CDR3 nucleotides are TGTGCCAGCAGCCCGACTAGCGGGGCCGAGACCCAGTACTTC. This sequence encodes CASSPTSGAETQYF.